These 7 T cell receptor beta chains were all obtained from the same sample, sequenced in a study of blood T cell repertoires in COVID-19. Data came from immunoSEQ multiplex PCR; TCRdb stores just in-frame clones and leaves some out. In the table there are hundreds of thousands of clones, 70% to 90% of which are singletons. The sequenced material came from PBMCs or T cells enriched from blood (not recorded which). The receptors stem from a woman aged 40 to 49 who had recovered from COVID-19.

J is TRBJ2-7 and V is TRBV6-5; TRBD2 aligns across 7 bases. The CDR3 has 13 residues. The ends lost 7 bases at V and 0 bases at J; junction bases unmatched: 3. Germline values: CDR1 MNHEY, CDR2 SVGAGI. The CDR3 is CASTTGGSYEQYF. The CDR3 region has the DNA TGTGCCAGCACAACGGGGGGCTCCTACGAGCAGTACTTC.

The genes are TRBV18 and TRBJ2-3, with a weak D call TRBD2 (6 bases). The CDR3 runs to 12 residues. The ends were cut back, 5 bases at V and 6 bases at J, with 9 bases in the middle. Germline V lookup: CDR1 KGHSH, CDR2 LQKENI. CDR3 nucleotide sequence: TGTGCCAGCTCAAGGCGGGACGATACGCAGTATTTT. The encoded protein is CASSRRDDTQYF.

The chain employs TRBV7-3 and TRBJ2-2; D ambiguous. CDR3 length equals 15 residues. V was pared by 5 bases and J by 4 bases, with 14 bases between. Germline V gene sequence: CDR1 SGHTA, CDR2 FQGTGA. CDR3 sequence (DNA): TGTGCCAGCAGCCCTCCTACTTCGGGCACCGGGGAGCTGTTTTTT. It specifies CASSPPTSGTGELFF.

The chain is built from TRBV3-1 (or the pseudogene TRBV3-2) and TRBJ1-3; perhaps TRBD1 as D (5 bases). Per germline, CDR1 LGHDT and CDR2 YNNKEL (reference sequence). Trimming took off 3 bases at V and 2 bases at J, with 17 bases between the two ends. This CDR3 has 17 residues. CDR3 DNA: TGTGCCAGCAGCCAGATACGGCAGGGATGGGCTGGAAACACCATATATTTT. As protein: CASSQIRQGWAGNTIYF.

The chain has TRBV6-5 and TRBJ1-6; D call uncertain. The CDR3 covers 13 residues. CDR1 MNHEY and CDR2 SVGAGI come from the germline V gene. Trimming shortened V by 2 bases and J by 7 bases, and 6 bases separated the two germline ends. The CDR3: CASSYEPNSPLHF. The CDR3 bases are TGTGCCAGCAGTTACGAGCCCAATTCACCCCTCCACTTT.

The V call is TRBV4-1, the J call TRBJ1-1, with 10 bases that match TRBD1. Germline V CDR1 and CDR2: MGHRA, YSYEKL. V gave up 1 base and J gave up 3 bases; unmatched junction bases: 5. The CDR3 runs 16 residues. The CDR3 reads CASSQVGGQGHTEAFF. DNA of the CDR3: TGCGCCAGCAGCCAAGTAGGGGGACAGGGGCACACTGAAGCTTTCTTT.

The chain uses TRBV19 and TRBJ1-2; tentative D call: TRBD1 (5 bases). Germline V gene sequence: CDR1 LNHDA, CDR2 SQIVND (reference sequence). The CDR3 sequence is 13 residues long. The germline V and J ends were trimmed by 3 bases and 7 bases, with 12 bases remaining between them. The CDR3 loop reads CASSIDSLSGYTF. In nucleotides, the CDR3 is TGTGCCAGTAGTATCGACAGCCTTAGTGGCTACACCTTC.